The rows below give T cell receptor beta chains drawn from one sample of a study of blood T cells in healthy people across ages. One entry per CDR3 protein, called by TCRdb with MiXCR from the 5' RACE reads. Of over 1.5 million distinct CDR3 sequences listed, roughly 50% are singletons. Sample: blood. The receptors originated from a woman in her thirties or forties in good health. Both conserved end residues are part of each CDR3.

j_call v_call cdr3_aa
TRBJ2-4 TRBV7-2 CASSLDPTRTNIQYF
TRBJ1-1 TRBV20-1 CSARRTQGVTEAFF
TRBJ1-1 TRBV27 CASIGIEAFF
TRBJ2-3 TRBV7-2 CASSLAGLAGDTQYF
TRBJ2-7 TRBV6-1 CASSRTGSGSWEQYF
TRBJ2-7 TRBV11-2 CASSRLRDGPYEQYF
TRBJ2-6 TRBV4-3 CASSQELGVDNVLTF
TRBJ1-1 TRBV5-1 CASSLERERMNTEAFF
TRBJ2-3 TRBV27 CASSLQRINGPRGVTDTQYF
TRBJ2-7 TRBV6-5 CASSYLEGYEQYF
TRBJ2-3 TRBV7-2 CASSKHGGAFTDTQYF
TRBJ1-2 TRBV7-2 CASSLNPTGRNNYGYTF
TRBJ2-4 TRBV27 CASSPGLAGGLGDIQYF
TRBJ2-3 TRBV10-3 CAISASSGVTDTQYF
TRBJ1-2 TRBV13 CASSLNRGEGYTF
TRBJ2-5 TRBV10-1 CASSELAATETQYF
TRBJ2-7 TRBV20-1 CSAARGQLSSYEQYF
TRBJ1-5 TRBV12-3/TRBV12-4 CASSFGGQNQPQHF
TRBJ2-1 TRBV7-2 CASSPHSALLQFF
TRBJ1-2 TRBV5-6 CASSATGLSYGYTF
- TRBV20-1 CSARDWGEIETQYF
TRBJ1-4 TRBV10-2 CASSEGSVSWGEKLFF
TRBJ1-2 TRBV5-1 CASSLEPRVKGGYTF
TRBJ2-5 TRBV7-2 CASSLRLAGGAQYF
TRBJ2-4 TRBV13 CASSLGSDRVERYF
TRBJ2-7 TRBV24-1 CATSPGQGDFEQYF
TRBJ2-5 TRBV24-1 CATSDWLAGGQGTQYF
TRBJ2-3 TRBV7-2 CASRRGLSEDTQYF
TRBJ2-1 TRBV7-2 CASSWTNTPYNEQFF
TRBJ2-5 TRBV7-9 CASSLMIETQYF
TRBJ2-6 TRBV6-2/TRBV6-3 CASGTTGRSGANVLTF
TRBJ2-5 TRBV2 CASKARIETQYF
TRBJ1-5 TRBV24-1 CATSRAVNSNQPQHF
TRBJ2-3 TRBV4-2 CASSQGVSSLTDTQYF
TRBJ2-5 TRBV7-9 CASSLYGSGGVYQETQYF
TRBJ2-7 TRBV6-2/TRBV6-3 CASSYLGEGRTSYEQYF
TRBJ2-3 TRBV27 CASSFSAGEYPDTQYF
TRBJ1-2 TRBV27 CASTAAGGGSYGYTF
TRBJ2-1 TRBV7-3 CASSPRGGVRGNEQFF
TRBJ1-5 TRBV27 CASSFPLTGGRNQPQHF